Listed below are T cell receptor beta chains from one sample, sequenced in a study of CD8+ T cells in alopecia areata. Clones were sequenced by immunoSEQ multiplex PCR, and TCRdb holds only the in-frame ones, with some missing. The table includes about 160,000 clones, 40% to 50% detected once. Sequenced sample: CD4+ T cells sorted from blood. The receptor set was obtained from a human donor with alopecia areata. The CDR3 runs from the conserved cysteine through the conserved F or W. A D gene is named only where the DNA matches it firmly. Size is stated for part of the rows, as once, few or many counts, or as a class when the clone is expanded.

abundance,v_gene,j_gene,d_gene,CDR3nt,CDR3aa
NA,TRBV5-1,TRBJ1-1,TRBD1,TGCGCCAGCAGACCGGACAGGGAGGGCACTGAAGCTTTCTTT,CASRPDREGTEAFF
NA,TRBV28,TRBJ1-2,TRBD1,TGTGCCAGCAGTCCCGACAGGGGCGGGGGCTACACCTTC,CASSPDRGGGYTF
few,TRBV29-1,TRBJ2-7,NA,TGCAGCGTTGCTGCTAGCGCGTACGAGCAGTACTTC,CSVAASAYEQYF
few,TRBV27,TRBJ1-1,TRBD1,TGTGCCAGCAGTCCAATCCCAGGGGGCACTGAAGCTTTCTTT,CASSPIPGGTEAFF
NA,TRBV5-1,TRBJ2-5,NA,TGCGCCAGCAGCGATCCCAAAGAGACCCAGTACTTC,CASSDPKETQYF
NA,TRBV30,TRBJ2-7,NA,TGTGCCTGGAGTGGGGGTTACGAGCAGTACTTC,CAWSGGYEQYF
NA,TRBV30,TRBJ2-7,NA,TGTGCCTGGAGTGCAGGGTCCTACTACGAGCAGTACTTC,CAWSAGSYYEQYF
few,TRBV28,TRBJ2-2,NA,TGTGCCAGCAGTCCGACAGTTACCGGGGAGCTGTTTTTT,CASSPTVTGELFF
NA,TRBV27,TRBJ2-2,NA,TGTGCCAGCACCAGAGGAGGGGGCAGCACCGGGGAGCTGTTTTTT,CASTRGGGSTGELFF
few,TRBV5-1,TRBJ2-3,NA,TGCGCCAGCAGCTTTGGGGGGCTCGGCACAGATACGCAGTATTTT,CASSFGGLGTDTQYF
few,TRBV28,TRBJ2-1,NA,TGTGCCAGCAGTTTGTTTGGGAGTATGGGGAATGAGCAGTTCTTC,CASSLFGSMGNEQFF
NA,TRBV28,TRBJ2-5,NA,TGTGCCAGCAGCTTAGTCAGACGAGAGACCCAGTACTTC,CASSLVRRETQYF
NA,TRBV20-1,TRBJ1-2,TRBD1,TGCAGGGCAGGACAGGGGCTTGGCTACACCTTC,CRAGQGLGYTF
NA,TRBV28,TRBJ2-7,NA,TGTGCCAGCAGACCCGGGTCTACCTACGAGCAGTACTTC,CASRPGSTYEQYF
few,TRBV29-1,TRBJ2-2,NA,TGCAGCGTTGGGGACTGGAGGTCCGGGGAGCTGTTTTTT,CSVGDWRSGELFF
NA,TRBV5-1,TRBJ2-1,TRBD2,TGCGCCAGCAGCTCGGAGGGACTAGCGGGAGAGTACAATGAGCAGTTCTTC,CASSSEGLAGEYNEQFF
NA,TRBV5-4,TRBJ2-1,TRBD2,TGTGCCAGCAGCTTGGGCGGGAGGGCCTCCAATGAGCAGTTCTTC,CASSLGGRASNEQFF
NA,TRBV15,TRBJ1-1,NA,TGTGCCACCAGTTTCGGCAGACGCACTGAAGCTTTCTTT,CATSFGRRTEAFF
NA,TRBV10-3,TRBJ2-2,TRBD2,TGTGCCATCAGGGGTAGCGGGATGCCGACCGGGGAGCTGTTTTTT,CAIRGSGMPTGELFF
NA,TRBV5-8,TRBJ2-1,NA,TGTGCCAGCAGCTGGAGCGGGACATACAATGAGCAGTTCTTC,CASSWSGTYNEQFF
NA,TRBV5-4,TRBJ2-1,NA,TGTGCCAGCAGCTTGGTTCACAATGAGCAGTTCTTC,CASSLVHNEQFF
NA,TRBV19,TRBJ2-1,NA,TGTGCCAGTAGTATCGCTCGAGACAATGAGCAGTTCTTC,CASSIARDNEQFF
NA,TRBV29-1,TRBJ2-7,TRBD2,TGCAGCGTTGGGCGTACTAGCGGAACCTACGAGCAGTACTTC,CSVGRTSGTYEQYF
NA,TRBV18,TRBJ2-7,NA,TGTGCCAGCTCACTCTTGGATTTTCGCGAGCAGTACTTC,CASSLLDFREQYF
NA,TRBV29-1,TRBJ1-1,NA,TGCAGCGCCGGAGGCCTGAACACTGAAGCTTTCTTT,CSAGGLNTEAFF
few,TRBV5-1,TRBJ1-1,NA,TGCGCCAGCAGCTTACTGGACCCGAACACTGAAGCTTTCTTT,CASSLLDPNTEAFF
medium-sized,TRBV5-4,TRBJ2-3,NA,TGTGCCAGCAGCTTGACAGATACGCAGTATTTT,CASSLTDTQYF
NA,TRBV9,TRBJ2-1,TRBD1,TGTGCCAGCAGCGGAACAGGGGGTTGGAATGAGCAGTTCTTC,CASSGTGGWNEQFF
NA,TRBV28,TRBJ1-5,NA,TGTGCCAGCATGAAACGGGGCCAGATCAATCAGCCCCAGCATTTT,CASMKRGQINQPQHF
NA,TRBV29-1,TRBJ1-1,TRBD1,TGCAGCGTTGAGGGTTCCAGGGGGGGAAACACTGAAGCTTTCTTT,CSVEGSRGGNTEAFF
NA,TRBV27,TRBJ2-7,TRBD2,TGTGCCAGCACACTAGCGGGAGACGACGAGCAGTACTTC,CASTLAGDDEQYF
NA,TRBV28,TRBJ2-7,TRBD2,TGTGCCAGCACCCTGGGGGGGTCCTACGAGCAGTACTTC,CASTLGGSYEQYF
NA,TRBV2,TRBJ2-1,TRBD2,TGTGCCAGCATTAGCGGGAGTAACGCCTACAATGAGCAGTTCTTC,CASISGSNAYNEQFF
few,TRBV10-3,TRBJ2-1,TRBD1,TGTGCCATCAGGATACAAACAGGGGGAAGGCAGTTCTTC,CAIRIQTGGRQFF
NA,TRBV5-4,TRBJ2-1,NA,TGTGCCAGCAGCTCTGACTTCTACAATGAGCAGTTCTTC,CASSSDFYNEQFF
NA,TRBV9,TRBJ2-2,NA,TGTGCCAGCAGCGCTCCGCCGGACAGTTTCACCGGGGAGCTGTTTTTT,CASSAPPDSFTGELFF
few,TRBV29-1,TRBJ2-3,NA,TGCAGCGTTGACAGGTCTTACACAGATACGCAGTATTTT,CSVDRSYTDTQYF
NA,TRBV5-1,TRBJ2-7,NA,TGCGCCAGCAGCCTACGGACCTCGGAGGTAGGTGAGCAGTACTTC,CASSLRTSEVGEQYF
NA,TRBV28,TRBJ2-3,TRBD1,TGTGCCAGCAGTTTTCGGCAGGGGGTGGCAGATACGCAGTATTTT,CASSFRQGVADTQYF
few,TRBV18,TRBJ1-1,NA,TGTGCCAGCTCACCAATTGGAAGGCTCACTGAAGCTTTCTTT,CASSPIGRLTEAFF
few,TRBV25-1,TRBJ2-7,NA,TGTGCCAGCAGTGAGGTCTTACCCTACGAGCAGTACTTC,CASSEVLPYEQYF
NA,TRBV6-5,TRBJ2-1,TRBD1,TGTGCCAGCAGAGGGACAGGGAGCGCCTACAATGAGCAGTTCTTC,CASRGTGSAYNEQFF
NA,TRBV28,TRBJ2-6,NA,TGTGCCAGCAGTAGGGAAAGCTCTGGGGCCAACGTCCTGACTTTC,CASSRESSGANVLTF
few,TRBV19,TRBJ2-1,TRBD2,TGTGCCAGTAGTATATTCGGGACTAGGTCCTACAATGAGCAGTTCTTC,CASSIFGTRSYNEQFF
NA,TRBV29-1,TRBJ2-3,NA,TGCAGCGTTGTGCATAGGGTTGGTACAGATACGCAGTATTTT,CSVVHRVGTDTQYF
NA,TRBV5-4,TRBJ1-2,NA,TGTGCCAGCAGCTTGGAGGCCGTCTATGGCTACACCTTC,CASSLEAVYGYTF
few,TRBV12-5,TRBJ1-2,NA,TGTGCTCCCGACGAGCTCCACAGCGTACGTGGCTACACCTTC,CAPDELHSVRGYTF
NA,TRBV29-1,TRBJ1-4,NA,TGCAGCGTGGCAGGAGAACCTAATGAAAAACTGTTTTTT,CSVAGEPNEKLFF
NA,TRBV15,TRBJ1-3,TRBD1,TGTGCCACCAGCAGAGATCGGAACAGGGGACACACCATATATTTT,CATSRDRNRGHTIYF
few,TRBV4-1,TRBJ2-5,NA,TGCGCCAGCAGCGGCGGGTACCAAGAGACCCAGTACTTC,CASSGGYQETQYF
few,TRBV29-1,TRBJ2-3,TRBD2,TGCAGCGTTGTGTCGGGGACTAGACGGAGGGAGACGCAGTATTTT,CSVVSGTRRRETQYF
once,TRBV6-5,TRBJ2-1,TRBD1,TGTGCCAGCTGGGGAGGGACAGGGGCCAATGAGCAGTTCTTC,CASWGGTGANEQFF
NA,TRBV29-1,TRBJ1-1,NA,TGCAGCGTGACCGGGACGGCGGTTAACACTGAAGCTTTCTTT,CSVTGTAVNTEAFF
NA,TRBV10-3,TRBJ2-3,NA,TGTGCCACCGCGACCCCATTGGGGGGCACAGATACGCAGTATTTT,CATATPLGGTDTQYF
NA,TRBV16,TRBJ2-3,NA,TGTGCCAGCAGCCAAGATCTCCTCCCGGGGGATACGCAGTATTTT,CASSQDLLPGDTQYF
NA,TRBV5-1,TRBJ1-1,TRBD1,TGCGCCAGCAGCTTGACAGGGGGGAACACTGAAGCTTTCTTT,CASSLTGGNTEAFF
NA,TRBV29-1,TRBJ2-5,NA,TGCAGCGTTGCCCGCGCCCAAGAGACCCAGTACTTC,CSVARAQETQYF
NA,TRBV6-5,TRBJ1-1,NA,TGTGCCAGCAGTTACTCACCGGGACGGATGAACACTGAAGCTTTCTTT,CASSYSPGRMNTEAFF
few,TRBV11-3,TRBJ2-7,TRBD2,TGTGCCAGCAGCTTTCTCGGGACTAGCAACTACGAGCAGTACTTC,CASSFLGTSNYEQYF